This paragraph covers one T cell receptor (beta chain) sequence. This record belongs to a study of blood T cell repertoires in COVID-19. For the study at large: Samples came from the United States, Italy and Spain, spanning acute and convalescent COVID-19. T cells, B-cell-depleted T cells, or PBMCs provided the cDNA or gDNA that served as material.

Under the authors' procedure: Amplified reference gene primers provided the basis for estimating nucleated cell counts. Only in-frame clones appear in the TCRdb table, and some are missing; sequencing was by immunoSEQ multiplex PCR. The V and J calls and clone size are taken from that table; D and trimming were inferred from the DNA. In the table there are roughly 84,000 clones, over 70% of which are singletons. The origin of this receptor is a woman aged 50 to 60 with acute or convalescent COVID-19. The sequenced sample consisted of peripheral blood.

The CDR3 DNA reads as TGTGCCAGCAGTTACTCGAACTCTCAGCCCCAGCATTTT. Residues: CASSYSNSQPQHF. This sequence joins TRBV6-5 and TRBJ1-5; no reliable D call. The germline CDR1 and CDR2 sequences are MNHEY and SVGAGI. V was shortened by 0 bases and J by 6 bases, with 6 bases between the two germline ends. The CDR3 has 13 residues.